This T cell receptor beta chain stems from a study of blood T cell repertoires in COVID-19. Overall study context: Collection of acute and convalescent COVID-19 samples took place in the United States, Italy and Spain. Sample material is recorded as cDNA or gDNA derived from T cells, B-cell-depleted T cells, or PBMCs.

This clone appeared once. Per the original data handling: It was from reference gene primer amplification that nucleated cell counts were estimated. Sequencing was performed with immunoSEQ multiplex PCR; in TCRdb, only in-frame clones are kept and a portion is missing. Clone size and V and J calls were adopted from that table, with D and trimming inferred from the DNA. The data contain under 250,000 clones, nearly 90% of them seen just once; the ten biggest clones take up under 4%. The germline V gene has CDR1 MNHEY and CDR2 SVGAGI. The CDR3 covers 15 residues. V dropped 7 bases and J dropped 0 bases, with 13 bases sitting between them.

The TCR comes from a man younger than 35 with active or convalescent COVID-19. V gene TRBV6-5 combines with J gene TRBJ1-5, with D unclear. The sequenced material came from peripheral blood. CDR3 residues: CASTVGGISNQPQHF. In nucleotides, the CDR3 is TGTGCCAGCACCGTAGGCGGAATTAGCAATCAGCCCCAGCATTTT.